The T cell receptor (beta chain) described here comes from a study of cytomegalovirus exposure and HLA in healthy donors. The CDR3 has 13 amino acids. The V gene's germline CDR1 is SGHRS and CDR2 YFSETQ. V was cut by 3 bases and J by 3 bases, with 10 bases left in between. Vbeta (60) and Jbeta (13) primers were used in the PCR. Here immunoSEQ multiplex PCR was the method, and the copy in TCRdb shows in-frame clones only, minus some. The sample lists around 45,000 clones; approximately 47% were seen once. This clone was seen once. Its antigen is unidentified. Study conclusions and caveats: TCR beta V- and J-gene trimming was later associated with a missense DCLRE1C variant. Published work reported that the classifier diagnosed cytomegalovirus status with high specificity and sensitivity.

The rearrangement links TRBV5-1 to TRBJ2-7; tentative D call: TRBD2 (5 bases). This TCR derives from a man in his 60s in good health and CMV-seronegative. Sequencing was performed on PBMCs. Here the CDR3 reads CASSYPGVYEQYF. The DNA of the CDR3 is TGCGCCAGCAGCTACCCCGGGGTCTACGAGCAGTACTTC. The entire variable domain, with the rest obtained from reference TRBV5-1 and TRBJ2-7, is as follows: KAGVTQTPRYLIKTRGQQVTLSCSPISGHRSVSWYQQTPGQGLQFLFEYFSETQRNKGNFPGRFSGRQFSNSRSEMNVSTLELGDSALYLCASSYPGVYEQYFGPGTRLTVT.